A single sample is the source of the 6 T cell receptor beta chains below, sequenced in a study of T cell responses to AZD1222 COVID-19 vaccine. Profiling relied on immunoSEQ multiplex PCR, and the TCRdb table lists in-frame clones only, not all of them. The repertoire has under 110,000 clones, more than 70% of them found once; the top ten carry 9.5% to 13%. The sample in question was peripheral blood, obtained 28 days after the second AZD1222 dose. Receptor source: an adult who received the AZD1222 COVID-19 vaccine.

The V and J genes are TRBV7-9 and TRBJ2-1, with TRBD2 matching 7 bases. J lost 4 bases, V lost 3 bases, and 9 bases had no gene match. CDR3 size: 16 residues. Germline CDR1 reads SEHNR; CDR2 reads FQNEAQ (reference sequence). Here the CDR3 reads CASSFSLADLYNEQFF. The CDR3 coding sequence is TGTGCCAGCAGCTTTTCTCTAGCGGATCTATACAATGAGCAGTTCTTC.

V usage is TRBV15 and J usage is TRBJ2-2, with 9 positions matching TRBD2. In germline, CDR1 is LNHNV, CDR2 YYDKDF (reference sequence). The CDR3 totals 16 residues. V lost 1 base, J lost 5 bases, and 5 bases stayed unmatched. The CDR3 is CATSRGGGRGTGELFF. CDR3 DNA sequence: TGTGCCACCAGCAGAGGAGGCGGGAGGGGGACCGGGGAGCTGTTTTTT.

The chain has TRBV5-5 and TRBJ2-2; D is possibly TRBD1 (6 bases). Germline CDR1 is SGHKS and CDR2 is YYEKEE (reference sequence). Trimming took 4 bases from V and 0 from J, leaving 16 bases between them. The CDR3 consists of 17 residues. CDR3 sequence (DNA): TGTGCCAGCAGCCGTCGGACAGAAATCGCGAACACCGGGGAGCTGTTTTTT. Residues: CASSRRTEIANTGELFF.

The chain links TRBV5-1 to TRBJ2-2; D call uncertain. Trimming removed 0 bases at V and 2 bases at J, with 2 bases between. From germline, CDR1 is SGHRS and CDR2 YFSETQ. The CDR3 consists of 13 residues. The CDR3 spells CASSLGNTGELFF. The CDR3 coding sequence is TGCGCCAGCAGCTTGGGAAACACCGGGGAGCTGTTTTTT.

The chain employs TRBV9 and TRBJ2-1; no clear D gene. CDR3 length equals 8 residues. Germline CDR1 reads SGDLS; CDR2 reads YYNGEE. Between the trimmed V and J ends, which lost 8 bases and 10 bases, there was a span of 4 bases. The CDR3 region has the DNA TGTGCCAGGGGCGAGCAGTTCTTC. Its translation is CARGEQFF.

The V and J genes are TRBV12-3 or TRBV12-4 and TRBJ1-1; D is possibly TRBD1 (5 bases). This CDR3 region has 12 residues. Trimming took off 3 bases at V and 7 bases at J, with 9 bases between the two ends. CDR3 region: CASSLRGSEAFF. CDR3 sequence (DNA): TGTGCCAGCAGTTTGCGGGGCAGTGAAGCTTTCTTT.